This entry is about one T cell receptor (beta chain). What it recognizes is unknown. Looked up from germline, CDR1 is SGHRS and CDR2 is YFSETQ. This CDR3 has 15 residues. Trimming at V came to 4 bases and at J to 5 bases, leaving 5 bases not matched to a gene. The source of the sample is a study of cytomegalovirus exposure and HLA in healthy donors. Findings and caveats of the study: Immune exposure information comprised only CMV serostatus. In a later analysis, productive TCRs from donors in an Asian-associated ancestry cluster reportedly carried fewer N-insertions than the cohort mean.

The PCR employed 60 Vbeta primers together with 13 Jbeta primers. Here immunoSEQ multiplex PCR was the method, and the copy in TCRdb shows in-frame clones only, minus some. There are 100,000 to 150,000 clones in the sample; 83% occur only once, and approximately 3.8% lies in the top ten. This chain connects TRBV5-1 to TRBJ2-6; TRBD1 agrees at 8 bases. The specimen sequenced was PBMCs. The clonotype was recovered from a woman aged 40-49 years in good health and CMV-seropositive. This CDR3 reads CASSMGQDRANVLTF. The CDR3 nucleotides are TGCGCCAGCAGCATGGGACAGGATAGGGCCAACGTCCTGACTTTC.